These 27 T cell receptor beta chains originate from one sample sequenced in a study of cytomegalovirus exposure and HLA in healthy donors. This table comes from immunoSEQ multiplex PCR, and its TCRdb copy is limited to in-frame clones, with some not included. The sample lists over 150,000 clones; approximately 86% were seen once. The specimen was PBMCs. These receptor sequences come from a woman aged 18-35 years in good health and CMV-seronegative.

The J gene is TRBJ1-2, the V gene TRBV9; a possible D gene is TRBD1 (6 bases). The CDR3 sequence is 14 residues long. Germline CDR1 is SGDLS and CDR2 is YYNGEE. V lost 0 bases and J lost 4, with 10 bases in between. CDR3 protein: CASSVGTATYGYTF. DNA of the CDR3: TGTGCCAGCAGCGTAGGGACAGCGACCTATGGCTACACCTTC.

This rearrangement joins TRBV7-2 to TRBJ2-7; TRBD1 agrees at 12 bases. Germline CDR1 is SGHTA and CDR2 is FQGNSA. This CDR3 comprises 16 residues. V shed 0 bases, J shed 7 bases, and the junction held 7 bases outside the gene matches. CDR3 bases: TGTGCCAGCAGCTTAGCGCGGGGGACAGGGGGCTCGGAGCAGTACTTC. As protein: CASSLARGTGGSEQYF.

This clone occurred once. The V gene is TRBV19, the J gene TRBJ1-5; the D gene is possibly TRBD1 (5 bases). The CDR3 has 13 amino acids. Per germline, CDR1 LNHDA and CDR2 SQIVND (reference sequence). V shed 5 bases and J shed 6 bases, with 11 bases lying between them. This chain's CDR3 is CASSLREGQPQHF. The DNA of the CDR3 is TGTGCCAGTAGTCTCAGGGAGGGTCAGCCCCAGCATTTT.

This clone was observed a handful of times. This chain joins TRBV27 and TRBJ2-7; 7 nucleotides agree with TRBD2. CDR1 and CDR2 (germline): MNHEY, SMNVEV (reference sequence). V lost 6 bases to trimming and J lost 1 base; unmatched junction nucleotides: 6. This CDR3 contains 14 residues. CDR3: CASSSRLASYEQYF. CDR3 coding DNA: TGTGCCAGCAGCTCCAGACTAGCTTCCTACGAGCAGTACTTC.

The chain joins TRBV6-5 to TRBJ2-5, with TRBD1 identical over 9 bases. Germline assignment: CDR1 MNHEY and CDR2 SVGAGI. Trimming removed 1 base from V and 3 bases from J; junction bases left unmatched: 3. The CDR3 spans 15 residues. CDR3 residues: CASSYLTGGKETQYF. The CDR3 DNA reads TGTGCCAGCAGTTACTTGACAGGGGGGAAAGAGACCCAGTACTTC.

Comment on this clone: At the DNA level, this CDR3 is encoded by other sequences in the same sample as well. The chain links TRBV19 to TRBJ2-5; D perhaps matches TRBD2 (7 bases). The CDR3 has 13 residues. V was cut by 3 bases and J by 5 bases, with 10 bases left in between. Germline loops: CDR1 LNHDA, CDR2 SQIVND (reference sequence). CDR3 in amino acids: CASSIRGGETQYF. In DNA, the CDR3 is TGTGCCAGTAGTATCAGGGGAGGGGAGACCCAGTACTTC.

DNA for the CDR3: TGTGCCAGCAGTTTTGTATGGAGAAGCACAGATACGCAGTATTTT. This encodes CASSFVWRSTDTQYF. The chain has TRBV27 and TRBJ2-3; D is ambiguous. CDR1 is MNHEY, CDR2 SMNVEV, per germline (reference sequence). This CDR3 has 15 residues. V shed 3 bases and J shed 0 bases, with 10 bases lying between them.

This rearrangement joins TRBV6-6 to TRBJ1-1; perhaps TRBD1 as D (6 bases). Trimming left V 2 bases short and J 3 bases short, with 13 bases between. The CDR3 is 15 residues long. The germline V gene has CDR1 MNHNY and CDR2 SVGAGI (reference sequence). The CDR3 nucleotides are TGTGCCAGCAGTTACACAAGATACAGGGACACTGAAGCTTTCTTT. It codes for CASSYTRYRDTEAFF.

Only one count was recorded for this clone. The chain combines TRBV2 with TRBJ2-7; 8 positions match TRBD1. The CDR3 loop spans 14 amino acids. Germline assignment: CDR1 SNHLY and CDR2 FYNNEI. J lost 3 bases, V lost 5 bases, and 6 bases had no gene match. The CDR3 reads CASSSGTGFYEQYF. The CDR3 DNA reads as TGTGCCAGCAGTTCCGGGACAGGTTTCTACGAGCAGTACTTC.

V gene TRBV4-1 combines with J gene TRBJ1-1, with 7 bases fitting TRBD1. The CDR3 is 14 residues long. The germline gives CDR1 MGHRA, CDR2 YSYEKL. V trimming: 0 bases; J trimming: 3 bases; junction bases outside the gene matches: 1. CDR3 coding DNA: TGCGCCAGCAGCCAAGACAGGGGGGACACTGAAGCTTTCTTT. Protein sequence: CASSQDRGDTEAFF.

This clone came up once. This sequence joins TRBV19 and TRBJ1-2; weak D call: TRBD1 (6 bases). The germline V and J ends were trimmed by 5 bases and 3 bases, with 10 bases remaining between them. Looked up from germline, CDR1 is LNHDA and CDR2 is SQIVND (reference sequence). This CDR3 has 13 residues. This CDR3 is CASSGTSDYGYTF. DNA of the CDR3: TGTGCCAGTAGTGGGACATCGGACTATGGCTACACCTTC. The entire variable domain, with the rest obtained from reference TRBV19 and TRBJ1-2, is as follows: DGGITQSPKYLFRKEGQNVTLSCEQNLNHDAMYWYRQDPGQGLRLIYYSQIVNDFQKGDIAEGYSVSREKKESFPLTVTSAQKNPTAFYLCASSGTSDYGYTFGSGTRLTVV.

The V gene is TRBV4-1, the J gene TRBJ2-3; no clear D. CDR3 length: 13 amino acids. From germline, CDR1 is MGHRA and CDR2 YSYEKL. Between the trimmed V and J ends, which lost 7 bases and 5 bases, there was a span of 13 bases. CDR3 in amino acids: CASKESNEDTQYF. The CDR3, as DNA: TGCGCCAGCAAAGAGTCTAATGAAGATACGCAGTATTTT.

This clone counts as medium-sized. The chain has TRBV2 and TRBJ1-2; 9 bases are a match to TRBD1. Germline V CDR1 and CDR2: SNHLY, FYNNEI. Trimming removed 0 bases from V and 8 bases from J; junction bases left unmatched: 7. The CDR3 has 15 amino acids. In DNA, the CDR3 is TGTGCCAGCAGTGAAGCGGGACAGGGAGTGAGCGGCTACACCTTC. Translation gives CASSEAGQGVSGYTF.

The chain couples TRBV18 to TRBJ1-6, with 7 nucleotides matching TRBD1. The CDR3 totals 14 residues. Trimming removed 3 bases from V and 10 bases from J; junction bases left unmatched: 6. Germline V gives CDR1 KGHSH, CDR2 LQKENI. This chain's CDR3 is CASSPTGSPSPLHF. The CDR3 region has the DNA TGTGCCAGCTCACCGACAGGGAGCCCCTCACCCCTCCACTTT.

The chain couples TRBV4-1 to TRBJ2-7, with TRBD2 identical over 12 bases. The junction had 11 bases not matched to a gene; V was cut back by 0 bases and J by 5 bases. This CDR3 has 18 residues. The germline V gene has CDR1 MGHRA and CDR2 YSYEKL. This CDR3 is CASSQEPPETSGSNEQYF. CDR3 coding DNA: TGCGCCAGCAGCCAAGAACCTCCCGAGACTAGCGGGAGTAACGAGCAGTACTTC.

V and J are TRBV6-5 and TRBJ2-7, with a weak D call TRBD1 (6 bases). Germline lookup yields CDR1 MNHEY and CDR2 SVGAGI. V lost 0 bases and J lost 0, with 12 bases in between. The CDR3 covers 16 residues. CDR3 sequence (DNA): TGTGCCAGCAGTTACTCCTGGACAGTCCCCTCCTACGAGCAGTACTTC. Translated: CASSYSWTVPSYEQYF.

The chain recombines TRBV5-4 with TRBJ1-4; 7 nucleotides line up with TRBD1. Looked up from germline, CDR1 is SGHNT and CDR2 is YYREEE (reference sequence). V lost 7 bases, J lost 8 bases, and 11 bases stayed unmatched. This CDR3 is 14 amino acids long. The DNA for the CDR3 is TGTGCCAGCGGAAACAGGGGACAAGAGGAAAAACTGTTTTTT. It translates to CASGNRGQEEKLFF.

This chain joins TRBV19 and TRBJ1-4, with TRBD1 identical over 7 bases. The junction had 2 bases not matched to a gene; V was cut back by 3 bases and J by 4 bases. CDR1 is LNHDA and CDR2 is SQIVND in the germline V gene (reference sequence). This CDR3 contains 14 residues. CDR3 bases: TGTGCCAGTAGTATGGGACAGTATAATGAAAAACTGTTTTTT. Residues: CASSMGQYNEKLFF.

This chain joins TRBV18 and TRBJ2-2, with D perhaps TRBD2 (5 bases). The CDR3 loop spans 13 amino acids. V gave up 0 bases and J gave up 8 bases, with 7 bases separating them. Germline-derived CDR1 and CDR2 are KGHSH and LQKENI. CDR3: CASSPPTGGELFF. The CDR3 nucleotides read TGTGCCAGCTCACCACCGACGGGGGGGGAGCTGTTTTTT. The whole variable domain, remainder taken from reference TRBV18 and TRBJ2-2, is NAGVMQNPRHLVRRRGQEARLRCSPMKGHSHVYWYRQLPEEGLKFMVYLQKENIIDESGMPKERFSAEFPKEGPSILRIQQVVRGDSAAYFCASSPPTGGELFFGEGSRLTVL.

The chain employs TRBV12-5 and TRBJ1-5; 9 nucleotides line up with TRBD1. CDR3 length equals 14 residues. The ends lost 6 bases at V and 2 bases at J; junction bases unmatched: 2. Germline lookup yields CDR1 LGHNT and CDR2 FRNRAP. CDR3 DNA sequence: TGTGCTAGTGGCTGGGACAGGGGCAATCAGCCCCAGCATTTT. Its translation: CASGWDRGNQPQHF.

The genes are TRBV7-2 and TRBJ1-1; D is unclear. CDR3 length equals 12 residues. V lost 2 bases and J lost 8, with 9 bases in between. Germline-derived CDR1 and CDR2 are SGHTA and FQGNSA. The CDR3 is CASSLYRGEAFF. The CDR3 DNA reads TGTGCCAGCAGCTTATATCGAGGGGAAGCTTTCTTT.

The chain couples TRBV28 to TRBJ2-2, with D possibly matching TRBD2 (5 bases). V dropped 5 bases and J dropped 3 bases, with 19 bases sitting between them. Per germline, CDR1 MDHEN and CDR2 SYDVKM. The CDR3 length is 17 residues. CDR3 bases: TGTGCCAGCAGTCTTTCCCCGGGGAGAACATACACCGGGGAGCTGTTTTTT. Protein product: CASSLSPGRTYTGELFF.

The genes are TRBV5-1 and TRBJ2-7, with D uncertain. This CDR3 spans 13 amino acids. CDR1 SGHRS and CDR2 YFSETQ come from the germline V gene. V gave up 2 bases and J gave up 3 bases, with 9 bases separating them. The CDR3 protein is CASSFHSNYEQYF. The CDR3 nucleotides read TGCGCCAGCAGCTTTCACAGTAACTACGAGCAGTACTTC.

The chain couples TRBV5-6 to TRBJ1-1; D remains unclear. Trimming stripped 7 bases from V and 1 base from J, with 5 bases between. The germline V gene has CDR1 SGHDT and CDR2 YYEEEE. The CDR3 length is 11 residues. CDR3 amino acids: CASQRNTEAFF. In DNA, the CDR3 is TGTGCCAGCCAGCGGAACACTGAAGCTTTCTTT.

This clone showed up just a few times. CDR3 region: CSVEERQYEQYF. The CDR3 coding sequence is TGCAGCGTTGAAGAGCGACAGTACGAGCAGTACTTC. The chain links TRBV29-1 to TRBJ2-7; maybe TRBD1 (5 bases). Germline CDR1 reads SQVTM; CDR2 reads ANQGSEA. V shed 0 bases and J shed 4 bases, with 7 bases lying between them. The CDR3 spans 12 residues.

V and J are TRBV6-1 and TRBJ1-1; D is unresolved. The CDR3 is 12 amino acids. CDR1 is MNHNS, CDR2 SASEGT, per germline. V was pared by 3 bases and J by 1 base, with 3 bases between. CDR3 sequence (DNA): TGTGCCAGCAGTGAGAGGAACACTGAAGCTTTCTTT. Protein: CASSERNTEAFF.

The chain joins TRBV6-5 to TRBJ1-4; TRBD1 aligns across 8 bases. V shed 6 bases and J 7 bases; nucleotides not matched to a gene: 7. Germline CDR1 and CDR2: MNHEY and SVGAGI. This CDR3 comprises 14 residues. Written as DNA, the CDR3 is TGTGCCAGCAGCCCGGGACAGGATTCTGAAAAACTGTTTTTT. It yields the protein CASSPGQDSEKLFF.